This TCR beta chain came from a study of graft-versus-host responses after intestinal transplantation. Germline lookup yields CDR1 MNHNS and CDR2 SASEGT. The CDR3 is made up of 13 amino acids. The germline V and J ends were trimmed by 3 bases and 0 bases, with 5 bases remaining between them. This clone is a singleton in its sample. Its specificity is unknown. TCRdb's table, derived via immunoSEQ multiplex PCR, lists solely in-frame clones and lacks some. The sample lists fewer than 130,000 clones, just under 95% occurring once. This TCR came from a human donor who received an intestinal transplant. This chain joins TRBV6-1 and TRBJ2-5; D ambiguous. The specimen comprised unstimulated CD8+ T cells sorted from spleen or lymph node cells, sampled before intestinal transplant. DNA for the CDR3: TGTGCCAGCAGTGACGGTAACCAAGAGACCCAGTACTTC. Its protein product is CASSDGNQETQYF.